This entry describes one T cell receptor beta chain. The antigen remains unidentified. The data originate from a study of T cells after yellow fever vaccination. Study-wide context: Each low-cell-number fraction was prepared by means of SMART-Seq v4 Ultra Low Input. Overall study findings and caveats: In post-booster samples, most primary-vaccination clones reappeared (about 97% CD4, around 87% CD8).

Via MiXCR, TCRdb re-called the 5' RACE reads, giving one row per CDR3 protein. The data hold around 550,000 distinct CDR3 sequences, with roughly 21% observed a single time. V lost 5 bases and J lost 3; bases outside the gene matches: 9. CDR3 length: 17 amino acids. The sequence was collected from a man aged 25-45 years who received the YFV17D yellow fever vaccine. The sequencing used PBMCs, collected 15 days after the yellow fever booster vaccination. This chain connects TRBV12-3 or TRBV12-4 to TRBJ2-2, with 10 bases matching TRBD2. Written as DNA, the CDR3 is TGTGCCAGCAGTGAGCAGCGGACTAGCGGCTACACCGGGGAGCTGTTTTTT. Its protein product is CASSEQRTSGYTGELFF.